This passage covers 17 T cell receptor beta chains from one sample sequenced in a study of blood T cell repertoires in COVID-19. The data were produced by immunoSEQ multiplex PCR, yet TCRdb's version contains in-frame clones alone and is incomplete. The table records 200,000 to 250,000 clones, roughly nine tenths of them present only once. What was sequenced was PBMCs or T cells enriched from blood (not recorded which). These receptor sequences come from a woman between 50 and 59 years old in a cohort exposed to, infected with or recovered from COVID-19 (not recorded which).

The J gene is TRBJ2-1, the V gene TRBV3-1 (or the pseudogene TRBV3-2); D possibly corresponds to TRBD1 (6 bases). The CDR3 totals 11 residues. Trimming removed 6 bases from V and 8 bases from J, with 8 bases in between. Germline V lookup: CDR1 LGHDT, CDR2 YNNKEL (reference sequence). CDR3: CASRGAHEQFF. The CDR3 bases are TGTGCCAGCAGGGGGGCCCATGAGCAGTTCTTC.

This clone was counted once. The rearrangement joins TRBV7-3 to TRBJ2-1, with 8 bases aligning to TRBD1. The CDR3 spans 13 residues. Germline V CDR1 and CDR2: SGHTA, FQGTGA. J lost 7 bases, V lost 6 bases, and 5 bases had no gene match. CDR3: CASRDRAANEQFF. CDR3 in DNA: TGTGCCAGCAGGGACAGGGCCGCTAATGAGCAGTTCTTC.

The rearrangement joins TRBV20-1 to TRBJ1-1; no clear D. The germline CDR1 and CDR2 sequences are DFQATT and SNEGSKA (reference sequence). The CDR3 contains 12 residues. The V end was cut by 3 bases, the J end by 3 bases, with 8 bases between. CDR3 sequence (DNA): TGCAGTGCTAGTCGGGTGGACACTGAAGCTTTCTTT. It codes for CSASRVDTEAFF.

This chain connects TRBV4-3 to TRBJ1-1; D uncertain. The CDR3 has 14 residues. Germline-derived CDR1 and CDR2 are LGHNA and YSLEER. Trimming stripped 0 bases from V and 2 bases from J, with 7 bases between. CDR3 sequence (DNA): TGCGCCAGCAGCCAAGAGAGGGCTAACACTGAAGCTTTCTTT. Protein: CASSQERANTEAFF.

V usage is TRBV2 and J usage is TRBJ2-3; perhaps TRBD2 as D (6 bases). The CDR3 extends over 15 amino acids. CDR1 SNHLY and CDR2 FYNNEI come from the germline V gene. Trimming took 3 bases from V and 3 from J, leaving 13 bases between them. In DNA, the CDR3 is TGTGCCAGCAGTGACGGGCGGGGCCAGACAGATACGCAGTATTTT. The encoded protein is CASSDGRGQTDTQYF.

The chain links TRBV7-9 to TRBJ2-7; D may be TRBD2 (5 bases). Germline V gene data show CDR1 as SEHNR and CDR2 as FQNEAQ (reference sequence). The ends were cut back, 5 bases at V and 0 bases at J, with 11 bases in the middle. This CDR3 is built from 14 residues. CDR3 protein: CASSARTVSYEQYF. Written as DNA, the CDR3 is TGTGCCAGCAGCGCCCGGACTGTCTCCTACGAGCAGTACTTC.

The CDR3 nucleotides read TGCGCCAGCAGTTTTACCGGGACAGCCTCCTACGAGCAGTACTTC. Residues: CASSFTGTASYEQYF. The chain combines TRBV10-2 with TRBJ2-7, with 7 bases fitting TRBD1. CDR1 and CDR2 from the germline V gene are WSHSY and SAAADI. CDR3 length: 15 residues. The J segment lost 0 bases and the V segment lost 5 bases, leaving 7 bases of the junction unmatched.

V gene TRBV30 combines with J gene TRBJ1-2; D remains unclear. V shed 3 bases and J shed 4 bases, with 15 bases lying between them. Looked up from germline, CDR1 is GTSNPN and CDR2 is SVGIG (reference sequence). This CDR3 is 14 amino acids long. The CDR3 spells CAWSGRVGGYGYTF. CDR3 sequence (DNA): TGTGCCTGGAGCGGGAGGGTGGGTGGCTATGGCTACACCTTC. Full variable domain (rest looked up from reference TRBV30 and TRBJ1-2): SQTIHQWPATLVQPVGSPLSLECTVEGTSNPNLYWYRQAAGRGLQLLFYSVGIGQISSEVPQNLSASRPQDRQFILSSKKLLLSDSGFYLCAWSGRVGGYGYTFGSGTRLTVV.

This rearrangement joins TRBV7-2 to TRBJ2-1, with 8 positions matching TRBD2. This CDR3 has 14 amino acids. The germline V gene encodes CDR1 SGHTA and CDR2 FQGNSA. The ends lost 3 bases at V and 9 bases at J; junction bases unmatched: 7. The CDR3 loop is CASSFNGGGVEQFF. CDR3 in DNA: TGTGCCAGCAGCTTTAACGGGGGGGGCGTTGAGCAGTTCTTC.

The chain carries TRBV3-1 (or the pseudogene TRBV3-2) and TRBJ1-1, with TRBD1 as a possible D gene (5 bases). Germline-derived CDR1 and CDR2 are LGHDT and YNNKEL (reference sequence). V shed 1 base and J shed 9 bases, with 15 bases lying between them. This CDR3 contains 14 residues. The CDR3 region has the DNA TGTGCCAGCAGCCAAGTTTCGGGGGAACTGCAAGCTTTCTTT. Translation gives CASSQVSGELQAFF.

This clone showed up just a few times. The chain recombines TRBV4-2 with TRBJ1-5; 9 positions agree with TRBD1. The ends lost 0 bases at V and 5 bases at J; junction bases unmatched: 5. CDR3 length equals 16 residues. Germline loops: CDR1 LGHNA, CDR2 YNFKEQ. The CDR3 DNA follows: TGTGCCAGCAGCCAAGATCGGGGACAGGGACATCAGCCCCAGCATTTT. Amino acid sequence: CASSQDRGQGHQPQHF.

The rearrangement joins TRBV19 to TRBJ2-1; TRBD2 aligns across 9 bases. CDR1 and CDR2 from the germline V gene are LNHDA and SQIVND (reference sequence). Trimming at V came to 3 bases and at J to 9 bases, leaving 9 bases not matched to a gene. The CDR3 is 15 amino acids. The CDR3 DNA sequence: TGTGCCAGTAGTATGGGGGTAGCGGGGGTTGGTGAGCAGTTCTTC. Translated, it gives CASSMGVAGVGEQFF.

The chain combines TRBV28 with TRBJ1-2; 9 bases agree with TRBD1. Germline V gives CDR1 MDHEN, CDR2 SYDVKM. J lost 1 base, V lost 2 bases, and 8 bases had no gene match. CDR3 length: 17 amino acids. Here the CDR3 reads CASSLAGQGSLNYGYTF. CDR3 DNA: TGTGCCAGCAGTTTAGCGGGACAGGGTTCCCTTAACTATGGCTACACCTTC.

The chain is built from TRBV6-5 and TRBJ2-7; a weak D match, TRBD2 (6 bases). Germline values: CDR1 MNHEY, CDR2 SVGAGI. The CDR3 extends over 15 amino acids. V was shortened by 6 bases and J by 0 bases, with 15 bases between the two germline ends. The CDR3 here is CASSATRQSSYEQYF. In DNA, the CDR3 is TGTGCCAGCAGCGCGACTAGACAGAGCTCCTACGAGCAGTACTTC.

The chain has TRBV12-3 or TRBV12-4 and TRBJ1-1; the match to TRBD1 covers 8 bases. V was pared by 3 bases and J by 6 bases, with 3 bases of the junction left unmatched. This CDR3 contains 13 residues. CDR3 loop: CASSLTGEAEAFF. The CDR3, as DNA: TGTGCCAGCAGTTTGACAGGGGAAGCTGAAGCTTTCTTT.

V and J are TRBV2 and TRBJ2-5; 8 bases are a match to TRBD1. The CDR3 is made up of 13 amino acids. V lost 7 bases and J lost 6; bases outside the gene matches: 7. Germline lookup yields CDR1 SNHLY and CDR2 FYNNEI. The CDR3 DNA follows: TGTGCCAGCACCGGACAGGGTGGGAAGACCCAGTACTTC. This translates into CASTGQGGKTQYF.

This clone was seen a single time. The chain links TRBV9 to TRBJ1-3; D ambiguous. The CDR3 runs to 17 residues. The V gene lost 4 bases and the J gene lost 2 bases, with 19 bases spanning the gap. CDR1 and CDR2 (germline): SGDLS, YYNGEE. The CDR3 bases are TGTGCCAGCAGCCAGACTGGACTCTTAGGCGCTGGAAACACCATATATTTT. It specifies CASSQTGLLGAGNTIYF.